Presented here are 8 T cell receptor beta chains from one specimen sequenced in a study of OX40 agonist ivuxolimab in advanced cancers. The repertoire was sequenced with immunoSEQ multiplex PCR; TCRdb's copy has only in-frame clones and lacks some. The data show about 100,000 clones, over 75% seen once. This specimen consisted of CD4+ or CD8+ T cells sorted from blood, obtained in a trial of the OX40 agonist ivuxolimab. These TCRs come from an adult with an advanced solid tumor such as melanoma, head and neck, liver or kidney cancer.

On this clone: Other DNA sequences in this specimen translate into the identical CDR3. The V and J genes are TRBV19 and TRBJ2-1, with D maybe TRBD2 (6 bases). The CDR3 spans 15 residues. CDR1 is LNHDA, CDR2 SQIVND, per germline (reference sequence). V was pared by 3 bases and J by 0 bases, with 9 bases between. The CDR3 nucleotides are TGTGCCAGTAGTATCACCGGGAGCTCCTACAATGAGCAGTTCTTC. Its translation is CASSITGSSYNEQFF.

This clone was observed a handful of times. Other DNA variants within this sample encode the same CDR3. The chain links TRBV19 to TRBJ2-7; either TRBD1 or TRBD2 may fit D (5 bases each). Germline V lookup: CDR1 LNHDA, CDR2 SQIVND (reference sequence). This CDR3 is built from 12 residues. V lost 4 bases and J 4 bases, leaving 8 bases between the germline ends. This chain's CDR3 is CASSTGSYEQYF. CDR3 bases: TGTGCCAGTAGTACAGGGAGTTACGAGCAGTACTTC.

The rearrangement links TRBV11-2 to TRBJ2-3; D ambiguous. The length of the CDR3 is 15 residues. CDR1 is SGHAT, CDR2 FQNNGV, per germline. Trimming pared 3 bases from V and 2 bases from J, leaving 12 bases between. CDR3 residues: CASSFADLNTDTQYF. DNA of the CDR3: TGTGCCAGCAGCTTCGCTGACCTAAACACAGATACGCAGTATTTT.

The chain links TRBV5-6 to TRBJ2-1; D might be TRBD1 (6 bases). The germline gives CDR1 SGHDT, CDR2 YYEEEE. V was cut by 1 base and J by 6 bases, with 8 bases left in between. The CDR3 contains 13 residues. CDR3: CASSLTGFNEQFF. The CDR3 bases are TGTGCCAGCAGCTTGACAGGGTTCAATGAGCAGTTCTTC.

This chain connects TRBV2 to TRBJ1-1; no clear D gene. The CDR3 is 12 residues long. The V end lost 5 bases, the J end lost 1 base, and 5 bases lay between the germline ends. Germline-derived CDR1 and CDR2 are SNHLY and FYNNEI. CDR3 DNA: TGTGCCAGCAGTCGACAGAACACTGAAGCTTTCTTT. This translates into CASSRQNTEAFF.

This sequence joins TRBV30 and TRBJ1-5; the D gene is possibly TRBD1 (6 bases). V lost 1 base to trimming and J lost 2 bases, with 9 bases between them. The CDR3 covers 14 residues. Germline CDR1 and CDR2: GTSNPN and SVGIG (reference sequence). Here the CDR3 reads CAWSGGLGNQPQHF. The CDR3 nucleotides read TGTGCCTGGAGTGGGGGGCTTGGCAATCAGCCCCAGCATTTT.

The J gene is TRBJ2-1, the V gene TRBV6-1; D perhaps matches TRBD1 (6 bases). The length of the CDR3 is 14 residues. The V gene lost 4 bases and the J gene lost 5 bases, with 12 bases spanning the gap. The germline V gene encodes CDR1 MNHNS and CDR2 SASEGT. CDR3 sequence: CASSVSGVDNEQFF. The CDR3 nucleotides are TGTGCCAGCAGTGTCTCAGGGGTAGACAATGAGCAGTTCTTC.

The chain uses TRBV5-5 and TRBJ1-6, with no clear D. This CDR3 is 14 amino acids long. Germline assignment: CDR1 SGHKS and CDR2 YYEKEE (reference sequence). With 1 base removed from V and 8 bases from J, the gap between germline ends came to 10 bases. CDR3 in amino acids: CASSLTHSHSPLHF. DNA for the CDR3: TGTGCCAGCAGCTTGACCCACTCCCATTCACCCCTCCACTTT.